There are a few counts of the clone carrying this T cell receptor beta chain. As yet, its antigen is unknown. Symptoms, serum thyroxine and TRAb, thyroid ultrasound, and orbital computed tomography formed the diagnostic basis. What supplied the PBMCs was roughly 10 ml of fresh peripheral blood. This sample was taken from a study of Graves' ophthalmopathy and Graves' hyperthyroidism. Study results and limitations: In blood, most expanded thyroid clonotypes above 0.001 frequency were also detected.

The CDR3 spans 14 residues. Between the trimmed V and J ends, which lost 1 base and 6 bases, there was a span of 10 bases. Germline V gene sequence: CDR1 SGHDT, CDR2 YYEEEE. Amplification of the TCR beta CDR3 regions used RNA transcripts (as template). HTBI-primed RT-PCR formed the first round, and a multiplex PCR formed the second. TCRdb analysed the multiplex PCR reads with MiXCR anew, one entry per CDR3 protein. The sample has 600,000 to 700,000 distinct CDR3 sequences, 35% to 50% seen once; the top ten hold more than 3%. Sequenced input: peripheral blood. This sequence joins TRBV5-6 and TRBJ1-4, with D possibly TRBD1 on 5 matching bases. The receptor comes from an adult man with Graves' ophthalmopathy. CDR3 sequence reads: CASSLFGGDEKLFF. The CDR3 region has the DNA TGTGCCAGCAGCTTGTTCGGGGGTGATGAAAAACTGTTTTTT.